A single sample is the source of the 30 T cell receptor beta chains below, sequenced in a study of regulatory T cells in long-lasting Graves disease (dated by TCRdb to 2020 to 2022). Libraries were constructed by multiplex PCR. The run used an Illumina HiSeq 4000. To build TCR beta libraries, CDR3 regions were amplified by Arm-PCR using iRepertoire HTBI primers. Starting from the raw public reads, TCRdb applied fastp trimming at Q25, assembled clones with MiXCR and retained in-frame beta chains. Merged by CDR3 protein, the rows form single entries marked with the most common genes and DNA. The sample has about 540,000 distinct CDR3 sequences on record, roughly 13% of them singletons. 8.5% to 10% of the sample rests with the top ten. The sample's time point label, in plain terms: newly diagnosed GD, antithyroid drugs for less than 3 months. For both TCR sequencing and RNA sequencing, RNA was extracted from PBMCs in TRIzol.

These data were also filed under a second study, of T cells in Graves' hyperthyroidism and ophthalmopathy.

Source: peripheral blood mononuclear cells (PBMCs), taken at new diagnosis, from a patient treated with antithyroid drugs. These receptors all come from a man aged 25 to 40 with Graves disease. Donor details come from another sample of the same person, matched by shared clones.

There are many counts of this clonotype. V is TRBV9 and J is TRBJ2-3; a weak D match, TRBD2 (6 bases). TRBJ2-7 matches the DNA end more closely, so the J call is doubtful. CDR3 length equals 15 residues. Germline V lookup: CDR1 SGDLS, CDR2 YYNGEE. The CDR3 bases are TGTGCCAGCAGCGGACCCGGGACTCCGATGTCAGAGCAGTACTTC. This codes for CASSGPGTPMSEQYF.

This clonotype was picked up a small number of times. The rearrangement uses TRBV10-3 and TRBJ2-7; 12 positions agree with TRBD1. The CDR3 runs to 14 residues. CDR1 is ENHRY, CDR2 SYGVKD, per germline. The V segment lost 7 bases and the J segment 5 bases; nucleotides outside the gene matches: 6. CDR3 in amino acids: CAIIPGQGANEQYF. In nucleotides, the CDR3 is TGTGCCATCATACCGGGACAGGGGGCAAACGAGCAGTACTTC.

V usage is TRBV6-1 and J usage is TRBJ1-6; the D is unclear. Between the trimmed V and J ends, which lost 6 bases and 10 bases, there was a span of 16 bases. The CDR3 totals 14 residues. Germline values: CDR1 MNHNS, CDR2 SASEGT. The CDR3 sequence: CASRDWILESPLHF. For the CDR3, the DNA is TGTGCCAGCAGAGACTGGATTTTGGAATCACCCCTCCACTTT.

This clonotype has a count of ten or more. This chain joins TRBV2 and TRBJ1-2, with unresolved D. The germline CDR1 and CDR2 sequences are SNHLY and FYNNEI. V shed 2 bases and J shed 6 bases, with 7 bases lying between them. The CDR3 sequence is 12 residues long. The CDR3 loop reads CASSEQWDGYTF. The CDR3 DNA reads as TGTGCCAGCAGTGAACAGTGGGATGGCTACACCTTC.

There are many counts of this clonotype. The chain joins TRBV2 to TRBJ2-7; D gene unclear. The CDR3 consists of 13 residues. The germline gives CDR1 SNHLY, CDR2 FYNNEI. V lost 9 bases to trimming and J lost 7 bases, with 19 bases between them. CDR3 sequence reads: CASRATSLGEQYF. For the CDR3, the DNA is TGTGCCAGTAGAGCGACTTCGCTGGGGGAGCAGTACTTC.

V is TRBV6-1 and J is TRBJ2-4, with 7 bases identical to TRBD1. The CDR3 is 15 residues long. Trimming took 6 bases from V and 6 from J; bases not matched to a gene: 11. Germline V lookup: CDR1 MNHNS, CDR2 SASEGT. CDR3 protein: CASSYATGPGNIQYF. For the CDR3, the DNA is TGTGCCAGCAGCTATGCGACAGGGCCGGGAAACATTCAGTACTTC.

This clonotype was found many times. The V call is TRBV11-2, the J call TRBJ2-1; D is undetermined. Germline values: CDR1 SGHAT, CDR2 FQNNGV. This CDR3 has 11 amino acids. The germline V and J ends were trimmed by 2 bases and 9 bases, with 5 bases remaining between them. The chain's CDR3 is CASSLQFEQFF. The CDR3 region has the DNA TGTGCCAGCAGCTTACAATTTGAGCAGTTCTTC.

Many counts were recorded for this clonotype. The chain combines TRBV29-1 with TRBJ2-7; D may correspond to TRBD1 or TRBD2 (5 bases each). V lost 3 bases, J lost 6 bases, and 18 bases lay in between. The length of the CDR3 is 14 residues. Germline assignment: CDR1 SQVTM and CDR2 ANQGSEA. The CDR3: CSVERGGGGGEQYF. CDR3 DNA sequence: TGCAGCGTTGAGAGGGGTGGAGGTGGAGGCGAGCAGTACTTC.

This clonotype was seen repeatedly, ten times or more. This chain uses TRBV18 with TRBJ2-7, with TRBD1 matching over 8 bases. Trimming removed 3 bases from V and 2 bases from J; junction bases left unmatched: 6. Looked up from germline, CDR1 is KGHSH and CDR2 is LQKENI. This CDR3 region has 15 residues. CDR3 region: CASSPGDRLTYEQYF. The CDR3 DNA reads TGTGCCAGCTCACCCGGGGACAGGCTCACCTACGAGCAGTACTTC.

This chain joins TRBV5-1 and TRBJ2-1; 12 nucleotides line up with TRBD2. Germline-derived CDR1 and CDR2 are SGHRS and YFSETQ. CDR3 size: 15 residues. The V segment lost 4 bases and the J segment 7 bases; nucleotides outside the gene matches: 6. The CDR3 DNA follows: TGCGCCAGCAGCGGAAGACTAGCGGGAGATAATGAGCAGTTCTTC. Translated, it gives CASSGRLAGDNEQFF.

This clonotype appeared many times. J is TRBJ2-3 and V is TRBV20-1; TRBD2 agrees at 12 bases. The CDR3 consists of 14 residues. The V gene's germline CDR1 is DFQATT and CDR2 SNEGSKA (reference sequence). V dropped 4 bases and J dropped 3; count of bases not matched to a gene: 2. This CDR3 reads CSATLAGGTDTQYF. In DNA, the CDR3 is TGCAGTGCTACCCTAGCGGGAGGGACAGATACGCAGTATTTT.

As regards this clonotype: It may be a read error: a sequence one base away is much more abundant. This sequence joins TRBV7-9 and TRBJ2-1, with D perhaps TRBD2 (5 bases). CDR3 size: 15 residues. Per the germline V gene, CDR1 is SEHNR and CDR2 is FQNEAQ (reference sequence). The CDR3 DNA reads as TGTGCCAGCAGCTTAGTGAAAGGGTTAGCGTTTGAGCAGCTCTTC. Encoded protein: CASSLVKGLAFEQLF.

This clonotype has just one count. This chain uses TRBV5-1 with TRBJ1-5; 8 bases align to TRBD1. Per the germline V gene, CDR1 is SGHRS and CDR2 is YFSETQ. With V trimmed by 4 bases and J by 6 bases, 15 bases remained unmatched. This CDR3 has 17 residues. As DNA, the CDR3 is TGCGCCAGCAGCGGTCCGGGACAGGCGGGTGGGGTTCAGCCCCAGCATTTT. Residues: CASSGPGQAGGVQPQHF.

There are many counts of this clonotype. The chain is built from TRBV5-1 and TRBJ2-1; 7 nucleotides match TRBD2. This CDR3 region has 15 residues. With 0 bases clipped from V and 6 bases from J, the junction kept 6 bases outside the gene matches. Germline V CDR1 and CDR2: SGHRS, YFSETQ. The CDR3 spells CASSLVLADGNEQFF. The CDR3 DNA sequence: TGCGCCAGCAGCTTGGTCCTAGCGGACGGCAATGAGCAGTTCTTC.

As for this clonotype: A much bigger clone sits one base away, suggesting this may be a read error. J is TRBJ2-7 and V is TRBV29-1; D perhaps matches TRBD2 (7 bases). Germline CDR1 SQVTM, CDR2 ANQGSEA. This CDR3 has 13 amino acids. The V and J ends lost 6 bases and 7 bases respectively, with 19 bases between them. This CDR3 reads CSVSGTPPEEQYF. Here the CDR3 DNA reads TGCAGCGTGAGCGGGACACCACCCGAAGAGCAGTACTTC.

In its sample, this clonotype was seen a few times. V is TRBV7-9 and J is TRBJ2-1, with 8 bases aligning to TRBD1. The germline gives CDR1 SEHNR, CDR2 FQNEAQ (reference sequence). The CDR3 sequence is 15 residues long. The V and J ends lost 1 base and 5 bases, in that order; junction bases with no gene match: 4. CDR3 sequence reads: CASSLGTGWDNEQFF. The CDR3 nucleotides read TGTGCCAGCAGCTTAGGGACAGGGTGGGACAATGAGCAGTTCTTC.

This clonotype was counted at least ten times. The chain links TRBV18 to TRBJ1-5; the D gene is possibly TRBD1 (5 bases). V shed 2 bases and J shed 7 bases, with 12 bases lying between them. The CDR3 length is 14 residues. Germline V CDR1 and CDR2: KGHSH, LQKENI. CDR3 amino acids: CASSPEYGGQPQHF. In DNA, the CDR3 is TGTGCCAGCTCACCAGAGTACGGGGGACAGCCCCAGCATTTT. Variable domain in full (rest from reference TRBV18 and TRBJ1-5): NAGVMQNPRHLVRRRGQEARLRCSPMKGHSHVYWYRQLPEEGLKFMVYLQKENIIDESGMPKERFSAEFPKEGPSILRIQQVVRGDSAAYFCASSPEYGGQPQHFGDGTRLSIL.

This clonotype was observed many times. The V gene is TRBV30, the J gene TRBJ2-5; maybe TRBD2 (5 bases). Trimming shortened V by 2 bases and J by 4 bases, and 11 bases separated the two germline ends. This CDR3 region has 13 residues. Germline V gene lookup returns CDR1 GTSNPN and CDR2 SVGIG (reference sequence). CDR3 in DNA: TGTGCCTGGAGTCTGGGAGCCCGAGAGACCCAGTACTTC. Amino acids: CAWSLGARETQYF. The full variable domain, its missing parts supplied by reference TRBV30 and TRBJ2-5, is SQTIHQWPATLVQPVGSPLSLECTVEGTSNPNLYWYRQAAGRGLQLLFYSVGIGQISSEVPQNLSASRPQDRQFILSSKKLLLSDSGFYLCAWSLGARETQYFGPGTRLLVL.

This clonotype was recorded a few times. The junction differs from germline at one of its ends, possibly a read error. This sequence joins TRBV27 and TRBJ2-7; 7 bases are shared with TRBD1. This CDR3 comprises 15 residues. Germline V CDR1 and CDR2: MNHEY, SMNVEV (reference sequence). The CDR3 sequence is CASSPRTGLGYEQHF. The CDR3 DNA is TGTGCCAGCAGTCCAAGGACAGGTTTAGGCTACGAGCAGCACTTC.

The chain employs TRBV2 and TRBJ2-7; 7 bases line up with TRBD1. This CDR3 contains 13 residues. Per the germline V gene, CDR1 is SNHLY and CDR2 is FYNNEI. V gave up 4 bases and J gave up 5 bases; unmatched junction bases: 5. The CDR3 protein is CASSVGGRDEQYF. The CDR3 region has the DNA TGTGCCAGCAGTGTAGGGGGCCGGGACGAGCAGTACTTC.

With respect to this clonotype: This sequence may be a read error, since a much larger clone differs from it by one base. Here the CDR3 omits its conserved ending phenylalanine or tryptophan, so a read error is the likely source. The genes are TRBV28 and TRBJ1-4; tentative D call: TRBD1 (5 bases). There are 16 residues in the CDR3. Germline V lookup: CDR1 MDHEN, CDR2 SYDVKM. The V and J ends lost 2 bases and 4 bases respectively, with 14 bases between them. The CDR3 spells CASSLGGLTGNEKLFL. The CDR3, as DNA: TGTGCCAGCAGTTTAGGGGGACTTACGGGTAATGAAAAACTGTTTCTT.

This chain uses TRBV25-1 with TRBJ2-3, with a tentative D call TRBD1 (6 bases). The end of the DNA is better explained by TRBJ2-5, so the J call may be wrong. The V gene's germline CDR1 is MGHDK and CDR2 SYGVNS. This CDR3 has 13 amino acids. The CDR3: CASSEYRGKTQYF. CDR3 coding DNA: TGTGCCAGCAGTGAATATAGGGGGAAGACCCAGTACTTC.

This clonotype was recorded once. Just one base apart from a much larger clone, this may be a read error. This chain's CDR3 is CSTRVAGSTDTQYF. In DNA form, the CDR3 reads TGCAGTACTAGAGTGGCAGGTAGCACAGATACGCAGTATTTT. The J gene is TRBJ2-3, the V gene TRBV20-1; possible D gene TRBD2, 5 bases. The germline CDR1 and CDR2 sequences are DFQATT and SNEGSKA (reference sequence). The CDR3 sequence is 14 residues long.

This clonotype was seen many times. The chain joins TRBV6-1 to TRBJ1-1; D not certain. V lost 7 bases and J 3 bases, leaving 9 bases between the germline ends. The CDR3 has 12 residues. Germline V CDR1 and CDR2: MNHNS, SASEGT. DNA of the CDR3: TGTGCCAGCACCTACGCGGACACTGAAGCTTTCTTT. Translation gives CASTYADTEAFF.

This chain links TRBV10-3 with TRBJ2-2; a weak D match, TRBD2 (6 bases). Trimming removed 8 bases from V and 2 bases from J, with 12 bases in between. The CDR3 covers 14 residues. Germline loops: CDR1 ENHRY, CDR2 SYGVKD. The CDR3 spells CAIAASDNTGELFF. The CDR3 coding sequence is TGTGCCATCGCGGCTAGCGATAACACCGGGGAGCTGTTTTTT.

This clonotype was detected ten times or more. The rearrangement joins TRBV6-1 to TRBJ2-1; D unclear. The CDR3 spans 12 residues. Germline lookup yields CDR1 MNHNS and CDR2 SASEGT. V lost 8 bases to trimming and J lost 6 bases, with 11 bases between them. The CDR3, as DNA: TGTGCCAGCTGGGTTACATTCAATGAGCAGTTCTTC. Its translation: CASWVTFNEQFF.

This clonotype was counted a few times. Here the CDR3 reads CASKYPIRGGETQYF. As DNA, the CDR3 is TGTGCCAGCAAATACCCGATCCGCGGAGGGGAGACCCAGTACTTC. The chain is built from TRBV6-1 and TRBJ2-5; D is perhaps TRBD2 (6 bases). The germline V gene encodes CDR1 MNHNS and CDR2 SASEGT. Trimming left V 7 bases short and J 5 bases short, with 20 bases between. The CDR3 is 15 residues long.

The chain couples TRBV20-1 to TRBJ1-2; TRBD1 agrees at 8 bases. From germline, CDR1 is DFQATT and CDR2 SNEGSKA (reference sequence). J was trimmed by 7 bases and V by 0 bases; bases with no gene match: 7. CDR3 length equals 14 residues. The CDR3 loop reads CSAREGQGSSGYTF. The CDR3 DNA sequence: TGCAGTGCTAGAGAAGGACAGGGTTCGTCTGGCTACACCTTC.

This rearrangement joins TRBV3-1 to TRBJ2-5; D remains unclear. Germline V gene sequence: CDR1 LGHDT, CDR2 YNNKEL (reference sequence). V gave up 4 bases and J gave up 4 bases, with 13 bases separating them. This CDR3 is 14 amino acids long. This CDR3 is CASSPPGRGETQYF. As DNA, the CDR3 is TGTGCCAGCAGCCCCCCGGGTAGAGGAGAGACCCAGTACTTC.

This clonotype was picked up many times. Here the CDR3 reads CASSQPGSGNEQFF. CDR3 in DNA: TGCGCCAGCAGCCAACCCGGATCAGGCAATGAGCAGTTCTTC. The chain has TRBV5-1 and TRBJ2-1; D remains ambiguous. Germline V gives CDR1 SGHRS, CDR2 YFSETQ. V was trimmed by 4 bases and J by 6 bases, leaving 14 bases between them. This CDR3 is 14 amino acids long.